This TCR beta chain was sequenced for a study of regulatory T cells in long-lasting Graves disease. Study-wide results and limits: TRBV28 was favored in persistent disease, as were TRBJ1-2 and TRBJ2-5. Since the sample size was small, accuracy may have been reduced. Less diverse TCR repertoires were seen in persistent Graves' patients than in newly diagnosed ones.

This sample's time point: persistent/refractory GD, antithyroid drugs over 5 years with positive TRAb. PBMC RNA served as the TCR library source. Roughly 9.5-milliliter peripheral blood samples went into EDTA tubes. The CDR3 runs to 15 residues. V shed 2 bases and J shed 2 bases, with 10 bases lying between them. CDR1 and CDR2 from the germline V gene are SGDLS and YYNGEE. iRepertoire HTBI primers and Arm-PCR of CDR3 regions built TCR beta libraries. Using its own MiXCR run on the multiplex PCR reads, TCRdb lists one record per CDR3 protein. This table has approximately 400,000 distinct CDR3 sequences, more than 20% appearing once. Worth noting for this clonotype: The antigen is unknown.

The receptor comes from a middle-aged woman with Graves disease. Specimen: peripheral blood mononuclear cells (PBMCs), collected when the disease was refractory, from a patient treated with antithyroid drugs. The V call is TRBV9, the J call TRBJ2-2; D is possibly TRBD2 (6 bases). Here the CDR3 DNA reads TGTGCCAGCAGCGTTAGCGGTAGTAACACCGGGGAGCTGTTTTTT. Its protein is CASSVSGSNTGELFF.